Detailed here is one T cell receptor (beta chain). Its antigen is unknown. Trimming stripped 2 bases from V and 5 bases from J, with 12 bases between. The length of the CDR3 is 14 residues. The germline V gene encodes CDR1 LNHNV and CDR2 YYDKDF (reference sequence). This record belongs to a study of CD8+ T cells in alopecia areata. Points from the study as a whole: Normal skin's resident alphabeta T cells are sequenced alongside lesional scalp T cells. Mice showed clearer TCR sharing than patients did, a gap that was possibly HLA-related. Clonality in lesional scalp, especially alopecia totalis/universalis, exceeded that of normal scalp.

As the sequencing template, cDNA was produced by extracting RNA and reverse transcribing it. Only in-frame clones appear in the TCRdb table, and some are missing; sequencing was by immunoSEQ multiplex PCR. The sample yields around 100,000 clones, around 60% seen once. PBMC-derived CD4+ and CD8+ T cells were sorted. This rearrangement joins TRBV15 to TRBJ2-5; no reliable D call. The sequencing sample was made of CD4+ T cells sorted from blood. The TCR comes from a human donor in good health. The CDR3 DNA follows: TGTGCCACCAGCAGATCTATATTAGGGGAGACCCAGTACTTC. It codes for CATSRSILGETQYF.